The present T cell receptor (beta chain) was sequenced within a study of shared clonotypes between healthy human individuals (dated by TCRdb to about 2020). For the study in its entirety: A few men and a couple of women, aged 18 to 49 years, made up the cohort. Libraries were prepared and TCR repertoires were sequenced by different laboratories using diverse techniques, in order to increase sequencing depth and limit assay-specific biases. Between about 0.8 and 9 billion PBMCs per donor were obtained by leukapheresis. For each donor, CD4 naive and CD4 memory were each run on three plates, CD8 naive on two plates, and CD8 memory on one plate. Blood TCR repertoires of roughly five healthy adults were deeply sequenced to estimate repertoire size and the extent of clonotype sharing between individuals.

The donors were healthy, HIV-negative adults with no recently reported acute infections or vaccinations. Every donor was a Caucasian adult residing in Nashville, Tennessee, USA. CD4+ T cells were enriched by magnetic negative selection; naive cells were then positively selected on CD45RA, and the negative fraction formed the memory subset. After blood collection by leukapheresis, PBMCs were isolated using Ficoll-Histopaque density gradient centrifugation and then cryopreserved in the vapor phase of liquid nitrogen. Analytical flow cytometry was used to check the purity and quantity of each magnetically sorted T cell population. Genomic DNA was isolated from each sorted fraction and quantified by UV absorbance on a Nanodrop 2000c. The CDR3, cysteine through phenylalanine, is 13 amino acids long. Only the CDR3 part of the read is kept: 39 bases, read in frame from the first base. CDR1 SGHDT and CDR2 YYEEEE are derived from the germline V gene. V loses 2 bases, J loses 11 bases, and the germline ends lie 16 bases apart.

TCR CDR3 regions were amplified from genomic DNA by multiplex PCR using the deep immunoSEQ assay. For each cell subset, the extracted genomic DNA was distributed evenly across all wells of several immunoSEQ 96-well plates, and each plate served as one replicate. Each replicate PCR for sorted subsets received 150 to 250 ng genomic DNA, equal to roughly 30,000 T cell genomes. Purified libraries were quantified with a Qubit 3.0 fluorometer, sized on a Bioanalyzer 2100, and re-quantified with the KAPA Library Quantification kit. A separate single-read 150-cycle Illumina NextSeq 550 flow cell was used to sequence each immunoSEQ 96-well plate. In the source study's methods: Because the immunoSEQ output included only junctional sequences and no quality scores, the filtering could not be the same as the filtering used for full-length reads. Sequences were annotated with PyIR, a Python wrapper for IgBLAST v1.9, and V/J genes and CDR3 were assigned using IMGT germline references. Any read was removed if the V/J assignment was weak (E-value above 1e-6), the CDR3 was missing, or the read contained stop codons, out-of-frame junctions, or ambiguous translated residues. A V3J clonotype was defined by an identical inferred V gene, J gene, and CDR3 amino acid sequence. The percentage overlap between two repertoires was calculated by dividing the number of shared unique clonotypes by the size of the smaller repertoire. Repertoire richness was assessed with RTK rarefaction, the Chao1 estimator, and Recon v2.1 estimates of unobserved clonotypes. OLGA was used to compute generation probabilities for all TCRbeta clonotypes that the gDNA method yielded from four donors. This immuneACCESS table, as held by TCRdb, lists in-frame sequences with V and J called but not all clones. Of the missing ones, under half trace to an unresolved V gene in checked studies; the others have no known cause. Clonal size and the V and J genes are those of that table, whereas D and trimming came from the DNA. In this sample the table shows some 2.1 million clones, 85% to 95% of which occur a single time. The ten largest make up 0.13% of the sample.

General findings and caveats noted by the study authors: Naive subsets generally had larger estimated clonotype richness than memory subsets. Compared with non-shared clonotypes, clonotypes shared by all four sorted-subset donors had higher generation probabilities. Pairwise subsampling led to the expectation that sequencing depth would affect the degree of clonotype sharing among donors. Only blood was sampled, and tissue TCR repertoires likely differ from those in blood. Incomplete sequencing was indicated by rarefaction of sorted-subset datasets, despite the large sequencing depth. The small number of donors limited the genetic and exposure-history diversity represented. When several donors were compared, the shared fraction of clonotypes was about 5.4% for naive CD4, over 3% for naive CD8, about 2.5% for memory CD4, and roughly 0.43% for memory CD8.

This clone was picked up one time. The antigen it binds to is not known. No base quality values were provided; no much bigger clone lies one nucleotide off. The sequence joins TRBV5-6 to TRBJ2-5, with the D segment identity uncertain. The specimen was naive CD4+ T cells sorted from blood. According to the study, the label for this sample's cell subset or site signals: CD45RA+ positively selected. This receptor was identified in a man aged 18-30 years in good health. CDR3 reads: CASSLFRDGEQYF. The DNA sequence is as follows: TGTGCCAGCAGCTTATTTAGGGATGGAGAGCAGTACTTC.